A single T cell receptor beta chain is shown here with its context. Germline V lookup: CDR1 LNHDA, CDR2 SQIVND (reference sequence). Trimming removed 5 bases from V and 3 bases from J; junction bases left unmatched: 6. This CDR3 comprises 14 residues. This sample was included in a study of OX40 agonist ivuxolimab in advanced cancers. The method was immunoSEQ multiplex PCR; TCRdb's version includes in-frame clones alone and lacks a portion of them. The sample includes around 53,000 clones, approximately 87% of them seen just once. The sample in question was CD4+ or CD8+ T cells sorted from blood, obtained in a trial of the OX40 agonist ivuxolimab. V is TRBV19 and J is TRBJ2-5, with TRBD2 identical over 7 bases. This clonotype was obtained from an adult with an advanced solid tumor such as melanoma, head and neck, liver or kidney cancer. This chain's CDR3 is CASSALAEEETQYF. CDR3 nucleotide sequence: TGTGCCAGTAGTGCTCTAGCGGAAGAAGAGACCCAGTACTTC.